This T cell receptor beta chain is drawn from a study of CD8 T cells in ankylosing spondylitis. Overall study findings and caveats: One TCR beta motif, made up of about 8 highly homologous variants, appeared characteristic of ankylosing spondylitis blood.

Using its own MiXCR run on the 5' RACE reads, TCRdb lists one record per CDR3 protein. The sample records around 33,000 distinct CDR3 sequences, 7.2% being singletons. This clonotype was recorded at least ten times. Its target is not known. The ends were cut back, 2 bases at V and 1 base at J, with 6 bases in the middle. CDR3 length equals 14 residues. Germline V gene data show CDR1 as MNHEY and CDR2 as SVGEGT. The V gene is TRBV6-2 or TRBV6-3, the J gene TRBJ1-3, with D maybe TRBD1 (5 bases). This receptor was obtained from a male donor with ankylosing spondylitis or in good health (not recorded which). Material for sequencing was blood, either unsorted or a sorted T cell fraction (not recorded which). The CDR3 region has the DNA TGTGCCAGCAGTTACGGGGGATCTGGAAACACCATATATTTT. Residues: CASSYGGSGNTIYF.